These T cell receptor beta chains were read from a single sample in a study of sequential checkpoint blockade in melanoma. Generated by immunoSEQ multiplex PCR, the TCRdb table keeps only in-frame clones and is missing some. The data show roughly 31,000 clones, 86% seen once. The source was CD8+ T cells sorted from blood (inferred from file names), collected from a patient given nivolumab and ipilimumab in sequence. The receptors here all came from a human donor with melanoma. The CDR3 runs from the conserved cysteine through the conserved F or W. Each record gives: D gene, J gene, V gene, clone size, CDR3 protein, CDR3 DNA. The D gene is left open where the match is weak. Size is omitted from some rows. Given values are once, few, many or a class for expanded clones.

TRBD1 | TRBJ2-5 | TRBV27 | once | CASSLLPGTGVRGLQETQYF | TGTGCCAGCAGTTTATTGCCCGGGACAGGGGTTAGAGGCCTACAAGAGACCCAGTACTTC
TRBD1 | TRBJ1-1 | TRBV30 | . | CAWSGRGRTEAFF | TGTGCCTGGAGTGGTAGGGGGCGTACTGAAGCTTTCTTT
TRBD2 | TRBJ2-7 | TRBV6-6 | . | CASSYSSSGAYEQYF | TGTGCCAGCAGTTACTCGTCTAGCGGTGCGTACGAGCAGTACTTC
TRBD2 | TRBJ2-7 | TRBV5-1 | . | CASSMGLAGGPGFEQYF | TGCGCCAGCAGCATGGGACTAGCGGGAGGTCCCGGGTTCGAGCAGTACTTC
TRBD1 | TRBJ1-2 | TRBV19 | . | CASRQGIGYTF | TGTGCCAGCCGACAGGGGATTGGCTACACCTTC
TRBD2 | TRBJ2-1 | TRBV28 | . | CASSLSGGGGEQFF | TGTGCCAGCAGTTTAAGCGGGGGGGGTGGTGAGCAGTTCTTC
. | TRBJ2-7 | TRBV6-4 | . | CASSDPWGRTDEQYF | TGTGCCAGCAGTGACCCATGGGGGCGCACCGACGAGCAGTACTTC
. | TRBJ2-7 | TRBV27 | . | CASSYYQGADEQYF | TGTGCCAGCAGTTATTACCAGGGCGCGGACGAGCAGTACTTC
. | TRBJ2-5 | TRBV7-9 | . | CASSHQVETQYF | TGTGCCAGCAGTCACCAGGTTGAGACCCAGTACTTC
TRBD2 | TRBJ2-5 | TRBV6-5 | . | CASSPTSGGVETQYF | TGTGCCAGCAGTCCGACTAGCGGGGGGGTAGAGACCCAGTACTTC
. | TRBJ2-7 | TRBV4-1 | . | CASSQEGGSYEQYF | TGCGCCAGCAGCCAAGAAGGCGGATCCTACGAGCAGTACTTC
. | TRBJ2-3 | TRBV4-3 | . | CASSQGFSGSTDTQYF | TGCGCCAGCAGCCAGGGCTTTAGTGGTAGCACAGATACGCAGTATTTT
TRBD1 | TRBJ1-1 | TRBV5-6 | . | CASSSGQPRNTEAFF | TGTGCCAGCAGCTCGGGACAGCCCAGGAACACTGAAGCTTTCTTT
TRBD2 | TRBJ2-5 | TRBV7-8 | . | CASSLERGETQYF | TGTGCCAGCAGCTTAGAGCGGGGGGAGACCCAGTACTTC
. | TRBJ1-4 | TRBV5-5 | . | CASSLGQGSEKLFF | TGTGCCAGCAGCTTGGGTCAGGGCAGTGAAAAACTGTTTTTT
TRBD1 | TRBJ2-1 | TRBV18 | . | CASSGTGIYNEQFF | TGTGCCAGCTCCGGGACAGGGATCTACAATGAGCAGTTCTTC
TRBD1 | TRBJ1-1 | TRBV7-9 | . | CASSLGQGANTEAFF | TGTGCCAGCAGCTTGGGACAGGGCGCGAACACTGAAGCTTTCTTT
TRBD1 | TRBJ1-1 | TRBV11-2 | . | CASSFRGWDTEAFF | TGTGCCAGCAGCTTCAGGGGGTGGGACACTGAAGCTTTCTTT
. | TRBJ1-4 | TRBV9 | . | CASSQGFTLNEKLFF | TGTGCCAGCAGCCAGGGATTCACGCTGAATGAAAAACTGTTTTTT
. | TRBJ1-3 | TRBV21-1 | . | CASSKGDIVRDRPLSGNTIYF | TGTGCCAGCAGCAAAGGGGATATCGTACGGGACAGGCCCCTCTCTGGAAACACCATATATTTT
. | TRBJ2-7 | TRBV6-1 | . | CASSAMSGGPYEQYF | TGTGCCAGCAGTGCCATGTCCGGGGGGCCCTACGAGCAGTACTTC
. | TRBJ2-2 | TRBV27 | . | CASSLLPPGELFF | TGTGCCAGCAGTCTACTCCCCCCCGGGGAGCTGTTTTTT
TRBD2 | TRBJ2-7 | TRBV11-1 | once | CASSFLASGHEQYF | TGTGCCAGCAGCTTTCTGGCTAGCGGCCACGAGCAGTACTTC
TRBD2 | TRBJ2-7 | TRBV27 | . | CASSFFPRGNGEQYF | TGTGCCAGCAGTTTTTTCCCGCGGGGGAACGGCGAGCAGTACTTC
. | TRBJ2-3 | TRBV14 | . | CASSQVPGGTDTQYF | TGTGCCAGCAGCCAAGTACCAGGGGGCACAGATACGCAGTATTTT
TRBD2 | TRBJ2-1 | TRBV6-5 | . | CASSYGTSGRHEQFF | TGTGCCAGCAGTTACGGGACTAGCGGGAGACATGAGCAGTTCTTC
TRBD2 | TRBJ2-5 | TRBV27 | . | CASSFTSAWTQYF | TGTGCCAGCAGTTTCACTAGCGCTTGGACCCAGTACTTC
. | TRBJ2-7 | TRBV4-1 | . | CASSQVLGYEQYF | TGCGCCAGCAGCCAAGTTCTAGGCTACGAGCAGTACTTC
. | TRBJ2-7 | TRBV28 | . | CASSPRGASYEQYF | TGTGCCAGCAGCCCTCGGGGGGCTTCCTACGAGCAGTACTTC
. | TRBJ2-2 | TRBV19 | . | CASSQGLAGELFF | TGTGCCAGTAGCCAGGGGTTGGCCGGGGAGCTGTTTTTT
TRBD2 | TRBJ2-7 | TRBV28 | . | CASSLLAGGVYEQYF | TGTGCCAGCAGCCTACTAGCGGGAGGGGTCTACGAGCAGTACTTC
TRBD1 | TRBJ1-4 | TRBV5-8 | . | CASSRDRGRGANEKLFF | TGTGCCAGCAGCCGAGATAGGGGGCGCGGGGCTAATGAAAAACTGTTTTTT
. | TRBJ2-3 | TRBV2 | . | CASSDPRTMGRGTQYF | TGTGCCAGCAGTGATCCTCGCACAATGGGCAGGGGTACGCAGTATTTT
. | TRBJ2-7 | TRBV6-6 | . | CASSYEGITSYEQYF | TGTGCCAGCAGTTACGAGGGAATTACTTCCTACGAGCAGTACTTC
. | TRBJ1-6 | TRBV6-1 | . | CASSEPPGQLNSPLHF | TGTGCCAGCAGTGAACCTCCGGGACAACTCAATTCACCCCTCCACTTT
TRBD1 | TRBJ1-6 | TRBV9 | few | CASSVGTGGIGVNSPLHF | TGTGCCAGCAGCGTAGGAACAGGGGGTATAGGAGTGAATTCACCCCTCCACTTT
TRBD2 | TRBJ2-2 | TRBV4-1 | . | CASSYRLAGGANTGELFF | TGCGCCAGCAGCTACCGACTAGCGGGGGGGGCGAACACCGGGGAGCTGTTTTTT
TRBD1 | TRBJ1-5 | TRBV30 | few | CAWNQGAQPQHF | TGTGCCTGGAATCAGGGGGCCCAGCCCCAGCATTTT
TRBD1 | TRBJ1-6 | TRBV4-3 | few | CASSPAGTENSPLHF | TGCGCCAGCAGCCCCGCCGGGACAGAAAATTCACCCCTCCACTTT
. | TRBJ2-3 | TRBV6-6 | . | CASSHRDWSDTQYF | TGTGCCAGCAGTCACCGGGACTGGTCAGATACGCAGTATTTT
TRBD1 | TRBJ1-2 | TRBV25-1 | . | CASSGFGQGGNYGYTF | TGTGCCAGCAGTGGATTTGGACAGGGAGGGAACTATGGCTACACCTTC
. | TRBJ1-3 | TRBV27 | . | CASSLRQGGNTIYF | TGTGCCAGCAGTTTACGGCAGGGTGGGAACACCATATATTTT
. | TRBJ2-2 | TRBV27 | . | CASSLQGANTGELFF | TGTGCCAGCAGTTTACAGGGCGCGAACACCGGGGAGCTGTTTTTT
TRBD1 | TRBJ2-7 | TRBV27 | . | CASSDRDRGWGEQYF | TGTGCCAGCAGTGACCGGGACAGGGGATGGGGCGAGCAGTACTTC
TRBD2 | TRBJ2-1 | TRBV27 | . | CASSLRTSTNEQFF | TGTGCCAGCAGTCTTCGGACTAGTACCAATGAGCAGTTCTTC
TRBD2 | TRBJ2-7 | TRBV2 | . | CASSEIAGSYEQYF | TGTGCCAGCAGTGAAATAGCGGGCAGCTACGAGCAGTACTTC
. | TRBJ2-2 | TRBV9 | . | CASSGGYGELFF | TGTGCCAGCAGCGGAGGTTATGGGGAGCTGTTTTTT
TRBD1 | TRBJ2-7 | TRBV19 | . | CASSMGTAPYEQYF | TGTGCCAGTAGTATGGGGACAGCTCCCTACGAGCAGTACTTC